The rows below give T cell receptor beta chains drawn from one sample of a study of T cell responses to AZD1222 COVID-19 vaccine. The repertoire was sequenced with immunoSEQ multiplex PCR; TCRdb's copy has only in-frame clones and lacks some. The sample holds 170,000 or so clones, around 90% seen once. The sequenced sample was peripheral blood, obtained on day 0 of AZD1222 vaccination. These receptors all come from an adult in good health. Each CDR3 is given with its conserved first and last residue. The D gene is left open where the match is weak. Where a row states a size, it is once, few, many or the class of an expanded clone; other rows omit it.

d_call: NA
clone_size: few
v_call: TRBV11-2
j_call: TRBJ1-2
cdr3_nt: TGTGCCAGCAGTCCTGGACAGCACTATGGCTACACCTTC
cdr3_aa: CASSPGQHYGYTF

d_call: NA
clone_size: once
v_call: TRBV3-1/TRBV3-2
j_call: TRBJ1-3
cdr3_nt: TGTGCCAGCAGCCAAGATCTCGGGGAAATCTCTGGAAACACCATATATTTT
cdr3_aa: CASSQDLGEISGNTIYF

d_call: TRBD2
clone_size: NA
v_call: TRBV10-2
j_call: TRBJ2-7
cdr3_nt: TGCGCCAGCAGTGAGGGTGGGCTAGCGGGAATCTCCTACGAGCAGTACTTC
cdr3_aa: CASSEGGLAGISYEQYF

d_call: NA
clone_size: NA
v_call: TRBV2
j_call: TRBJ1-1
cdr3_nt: TGTGCCAGCACCCAACAGGGATTAGGGACTGAAGCTTTCTTT
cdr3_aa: CASTQQGLGTEAFF

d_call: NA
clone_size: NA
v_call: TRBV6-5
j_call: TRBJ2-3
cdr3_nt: TGTGCCAGCAGTTACTCCGGGCCAGATACGCAGTATTTT
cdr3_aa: CASSYSGPDTQYF

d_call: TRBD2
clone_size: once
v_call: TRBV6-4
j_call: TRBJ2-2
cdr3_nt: TGTGCCAGCACCCGACTAGCGGGAGGACCCGGGGAGCTGTTTTTT
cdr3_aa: CASTRLAGGPGELFF

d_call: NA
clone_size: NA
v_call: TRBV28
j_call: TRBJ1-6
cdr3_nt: TGTGCCAGCAGTTTTCGGGGAGGTAATTCACCCCTCCACTTT
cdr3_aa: CASSFRGGNSPLHF

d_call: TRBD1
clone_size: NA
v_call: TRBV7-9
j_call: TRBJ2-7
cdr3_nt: TGTGCCAGCAGCTTGGGGACAGGAAAATCCTACGAGCAGTACTTC
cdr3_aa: CASSLGTGKSYEQYF

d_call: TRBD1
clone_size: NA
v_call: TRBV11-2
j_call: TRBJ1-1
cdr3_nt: TGTGCCAGCAGCCTTAATCCCGGGACAGCTAGTATGGCTTTCTTT
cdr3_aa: CASSLNPGTASMAFF

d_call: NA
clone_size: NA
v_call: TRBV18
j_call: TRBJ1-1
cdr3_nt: TGTGCCAGCTACCTCTCCGGAGGGGGGCGAGAAACTGAAGCTTTCTTT
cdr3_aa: CASYLSGGGRETEAFF

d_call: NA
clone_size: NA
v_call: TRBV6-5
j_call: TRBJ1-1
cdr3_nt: TGTGCCAGCAGCTGGACTCGGGGCGTGAACACTGAAGCTTTCTTT
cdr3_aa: CASSWTRGVNTEAFF

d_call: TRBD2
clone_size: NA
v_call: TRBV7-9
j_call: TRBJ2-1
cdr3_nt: TGTGCCAGCAGCTTAGCGGGGATTAGCGGGAGCATGGTTAATGAGCAGTTCTTC
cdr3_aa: CASSLAGISGSMVNEQFF

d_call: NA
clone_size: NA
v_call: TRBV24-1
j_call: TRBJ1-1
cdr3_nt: TGTGCCACCAGTGATTTGACAGGGGAAGCTTTCTTT
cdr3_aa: CATSDLTGEAFF

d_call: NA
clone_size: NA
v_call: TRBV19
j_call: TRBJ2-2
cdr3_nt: TGTGCCAGTAGGCTCCAGGGCGACACCGGGGAGCTGTTTTTT
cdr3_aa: CASRLQGDTGELFF

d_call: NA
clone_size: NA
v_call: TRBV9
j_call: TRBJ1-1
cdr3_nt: TGTGCCAGCAGCGTTGCCCAAGTGGGACGTGAAGCTTTCTTT
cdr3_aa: CASSVAQVGREAFF

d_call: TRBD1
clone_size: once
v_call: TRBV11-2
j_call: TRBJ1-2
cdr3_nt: TGTGCCAGCAGCTTCGACAGGACAGGGGGATATGGCTACACCTTC
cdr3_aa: CASSFDRTGGYGYTF

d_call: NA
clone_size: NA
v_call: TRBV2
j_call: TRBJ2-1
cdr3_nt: TGTGCCAGCAGAGTTGGGACAGCCGGGGGGGATGAGCAGTTCTTC
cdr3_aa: CASRVGTAGGDEQFF

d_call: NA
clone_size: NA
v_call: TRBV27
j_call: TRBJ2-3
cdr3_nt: TGTGCCAGCAGTTTAGGGGGGAATACGCAGTATTTT
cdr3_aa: CASSLGGNTQYF

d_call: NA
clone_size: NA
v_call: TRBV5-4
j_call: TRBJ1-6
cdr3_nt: TGTGCCAGCAGCTCTTATAATTCACCCCTCCACTTT
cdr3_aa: CASSSYNSPLHF

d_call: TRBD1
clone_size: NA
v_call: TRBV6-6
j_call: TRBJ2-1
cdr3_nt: TGTGCCAGCAGTTGGTCCGGGACAGGGGTAAATGAGCAGTTCTTC
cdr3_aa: CASSWSGTGVNEQFF

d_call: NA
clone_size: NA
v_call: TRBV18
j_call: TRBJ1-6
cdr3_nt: TGTGCCAGCTCACCGGTTTCAGGGGCAGGTTCACCCCTCCACTTT
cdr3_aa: CASSPVSGAGSPLHF

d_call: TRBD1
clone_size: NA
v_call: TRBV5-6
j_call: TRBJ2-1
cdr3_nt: TGTGCCAGCAGCCGGACAGGGGGCCCAGGGAATGAGCAGTTCTTC
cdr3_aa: CASSRTGGPGNEQFF

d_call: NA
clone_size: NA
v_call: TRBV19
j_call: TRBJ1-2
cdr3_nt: TGTGCCAGTAGTCCAGGTCCCAACTATGGCTACACCTTC
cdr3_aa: CASSPGPNYGYTF

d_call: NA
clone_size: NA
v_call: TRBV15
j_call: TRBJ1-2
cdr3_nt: TGTGCCACCAGCAGAGTGTCCAGGAACTATGGCTACACCTTC
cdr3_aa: CATSRVSRNYGYTF

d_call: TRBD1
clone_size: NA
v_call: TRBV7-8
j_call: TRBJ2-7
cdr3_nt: TGTGCCAGCAGCAGCTGGGACAGGGGCTCTACCTACGAGCAGTACTTC
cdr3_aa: CASSSWDRGSTYEQYF

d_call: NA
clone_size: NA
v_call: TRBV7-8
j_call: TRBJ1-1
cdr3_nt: TGTGCCAGCAGCTCGAGGATGGACACTGAAGCTTTCTTT
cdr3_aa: CASSSRMDTEAFF

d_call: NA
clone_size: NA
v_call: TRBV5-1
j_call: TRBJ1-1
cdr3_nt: TGCGCCAGCAGCTTATTCCCGGGGACGAACACTGAAGCTTTCTTT
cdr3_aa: CASSLFPGTNTEAFF

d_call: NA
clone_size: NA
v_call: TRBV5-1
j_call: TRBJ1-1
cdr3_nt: TGCGCCAGCAGCTTGGAAGGGTTGGACACTGAAGCTTTCTTT
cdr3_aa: CASSLEGLDTEAFF